This entry lists 18 T cell receptor beta chains sequenced from one sample in a study of shared clonotypes between healthy human individuals. Some clones are missing from TCRdb's copy, which holds only in-frame ones; the method was immunoSEQ multiplex PCR. The data show about 2 million clones, approximately 95% seen once. Naive CD8 cells, CD45RO-negative and positively selected for CCR7, excluded terminally differentiated effector memory CD45RA+ cells. Source material: naive CD8+ T cells sorted from blood. The source is a man younger than 35 in good health.

This clone has a handful of counts. This rearrangement joins TRBV5-4 to TRBJ1-2; 8 bases match TRBD1. V lost 0 bases and J lost 6; bases outside the gene matches: 1. This CDR3 has 13 residues. Germline CDR1 reads SGHNT; CDR2 reads YYREEE (reference sequence). CDR3 sequence (DNA): TGTGCCAGCAGCTTGGACAGGGGGGATGGCTACACCTTC. Translated: CASSLDRGDGYTF.

As regards this clone: Different DNA sequences within this sample yield the same CDR3. The chain uses TRBV30 and TRBJ1-1, with D possibly being TRBD1 (5 bases). V was shortened by 0 bases and J by 6 bases, with 8 bases between the two germline ends. Germline-derived CDR1 and CDR2 are GTSNPN and SVGIG (reference sequence). The CDR3 is 12 residues long. CDR3 coding DNA: TGTGCCTGGAGTGTAGGGGCCCCTGAAGCTTTCTTT. Protein product: CAWSVGAPEAFF.

V usage is TRBV5-4 and J usage is TRBJ2-5; D may match TRBD1 or TRBD2 (5 bases each). CDR1 and CDR2 from the germline V gene are SGHNT and YYREEE (reference sequence). V lost 4 bases, J lost 4 bases, and 14 bases lay in between. The CDR3 totals 14 residues. Here the CDR3 DNA reads TGTGCCAGCAGCACGTGGGGGTCCCGAGAGACCCAGTACTTC. Translated, it gives CASSTWGSRETQYF.

The chain links TRBV4-1 to TRBJ2-4; no firm D call. The CDR3 totals 12 residues. Between the trimmed V and J ends, which lost 0 bases and 8 bases, there was a span of 5 bases. CDR1 and CDR2 (germline): MGHRA, YSYEKL. CDR3 in amino acids: CASSQDLHIQYF. DNA for the CDR3: TGCGCCAGCAGCCAAGATCTCCACATTCAGTACTTC.

V gene TRBV25-1 combines with J gene TRBJ2-5; 7 positions agree with TRBD1. J lost 0 bases, V lost 3 bases, and 4 bases had no gene match. The CDR3 has 15 residues. CDR1 and CDR2 (germline): MGHDK, SYGVNS. This chain's CDR3 is CASSDRDSYQETQYF. CDR3 DNA: TGTGCCAGCAGTGACCGGGACAGCTACCAAGAGACCCAGTACTTC.

The V call is TRBV30, the J call TRBJ1-2, with D hard to call. The V and J ends lost 1 base and 0 bases respectively, with 9 bases between them. This CDR3 has 14 residues. Germline V lookup: CDR1 GTSNPN, CDR2 SVGIG (reference sequence). CDR3 protein: CAWSGRVANYGYTF. The CDR3 coding sequence is TGTGCCTGGAGTGGCCGGGTGGCTAACTATGGCTACACCTTC.

The rearrangement joins TRBV4-3 to TRBJ2-7; D not certain. V gave up 3 bases and J gave up 3 bases, with 12 bases separating them. The CDR3 runs to 14 residues. Germline V gene lookup returns CDR1 LGHNA and CDR2 YSLEER. The CDR3 coding sequence is TGCGCCAGCAGCCACTTCTACGGAAACTACGAGCAGTACTTC. Translated, it gives CASSHFYGNYEQYF.

The gene calls are TRBV6-5 and TRBJ2-3, with 9 bases matching TRBD1. Germline-derived CDR1 and CDR2 are MNHEY and SVGAGI. The CDR3 has 15 residues. V was pared by 4 bases and J by 2 bases, with 4 bases of the junction left unmatched. The CDR3 spells CASSSGQGNTDTQYF. In DNA form, the CDR3 reads TGTGCCAGCAGTTCCGGACAGGGGAACACAGATACGCAGTATTTT.

This clone was observed once. V gene TRBV19 combines with J gene TRBJ2-7; 7 positions agree with TRBD1. Germline lookup yields CDR1 LNHDA and CDR2 SQIVND (reference sequence). J was trimmed by 0 bases and V by 9 bases; bases with no gene match: 2. The CDR3 consists of 12 residues. The CDR3: CASGTASYEQYF. The CDR3 DNA reads as TGTGCCAGCGGGACAGCCTCCTACGAGCAGTACTTC.

V usage is TRBV7-9 and J usage is TRBJ2-1; a weak D match, TRBD1 (6 bases). The germline gives CDR1 SEHNR, CDR2 FQNEAQ (reference sequence). The V and J ends lost 2 bases and 0 bases respectively, with 14 bases between them. The CDR3 loop spans 17 amino acids. In DNA, the CDR3 is TGTGCCAGCAGCTTACCGCCAGGGGCCCCCTCCTACAATGAGCAGTTCTTC. It translates to CASSLPPGAPSYNEQFF.

This chain links TRBV27 with TRBJ2-7; possibly TRBD1 for D (5 bases). There are 13 residues in the CDR3. Germline V gene sequence: CDR1 MNHEY, CDR2 SMNVEV (reference sequence). Trimming removed 2 bases at V and 6 bases at J, with 11 bases between. The DNA of the CDR3 is TGTGCCAGCAGTTTAGGAAGGGGCGGCGAGCAGTACTTC. Translating gives CASSLGRGGEQYF.

This clone appeared a single time. The chain is built from TRBV27 and TRBJ2-5; D gene unclear. This CDR3 is 13 amino acids long. V gave up 3 bases and J gave up 2 bases, with 7 bases separating them. Germline CDR1 MNHEY, CDR2 SMNVEV (reference sequence). CDR3 region: CASSFLRQETQYF. CDR3 in DNA: TGTGCCAGCAGTTTCCTCCGGCAAGAGACCCAGTACTTC.

The chain combines TRBV21-1 with TRBJ1-5. TRBV21-1 is a recognized pseudogene. The CDR3 runs to 15 residues. CDR3 nucleotides: TGTGCCAGCAGTCGAGGTTACCCCCACAATCAGCCCCAGCATTTT. This gives the protein CASSRGYPHNQPQHF.

This chain connects TRBV5-6 to TRBJ2-7, with D tentatively TRBD2 (6 bases). In germline, CDR1 is SGHDT, CDR2 YYEEEE. Deletions cut 1 base from V and 1 base from J, with 15 bases between. CDR3 length equals 16 residues. CDR3 nucleotide sequence: TGTGCCAGCAGCTTGTACGAAAGGGACTCTTCCTACGAGCAGTACTTC. It codes for CASSLYERDSSYEQYF.

Worth noting for this clone: The same CDR3 arises from other DNA sequences in this sample as well. The chain combines TRBV4-1 with TRBJ2-2; 9 bases are a match to TRBD1. The CDR3 extends over 14 amino acids. Trimming cost V 3 bases and J 6 bases; bases outside gene matches: 2. Germline CDR1 MGHRA, CDR2 YSYEKL. CDR3 amino acids: CASSQGQGAGELFF. CDR3 nucleotide sequence: TGCGCCAGCAGCCAGGGACAGGGAGCCGGGGAGCTGTTTTTT.

The V and J genes are TRBV28 and TRBJ1-2; TRBD1 is a possible D gene (5 bases). The germline V gene has CDR1 MDHEN and CDR2 SYDVKM. Trimming took 3 bases from V and 6 from J, leaving 11 bases between them. The CDR3 loop spans 13 amino acids. The CDR3 bases are TGTGCCAGCAGTTTTTCGACAGCGGATGGCTACACCTTC. Its protein product is CASSFSTADGYTF.

This clone was seen a few times. CDR3 region: CASSAVNSYEQYF. The DNA for the CDR3 is TGTGCCAGCAGCGCCGTGAACTCCTACGAGCAGTACTTC. This rearrangement joins TRBV13 to TRBJ2-7; D gene ambiguous. The germline V gene encodes CDR1 PRHDT and CDR2 FYEKMQ (reference sequence). This CDR3 comprises 13 residues. The V end lost 5 bases, the J end lost 0 bases, and 8 bases lay between the germline ends.

This chain connects TRBV6-6 to TRBJ1-2; TRBD1 agrees at 7 bases. Unmatched junction bases numbered 12, after V lost 7 bases and J lost 1 base. The CDR3 runs 16 residues. From germline, CDR1 is MNHNY and CDR2 SVGAGI (reference sequence). Here the CDR3 reads CASKSAGGIDNYGYTF. In nucleotides, the CDR3 is TGTGCCAGCAAATCGGCAGGGGGGATCGATAACTATGGCTACACCTTC.